The 28 T cell receptor beta chains below were found in one sample sequenced in a study of blood T cell repertoires in COVID-19. Clones were sequenced by immunoSEQ multiplex PCR, and TCRdb holds only the in-frame ones, with some missing. The sample lists 150,000 to 200,000 clones, roughly 80% occurring once. The sample comprised peripheral blood. These receptors all come from a woman older than 75 with COVID-19, enrolled during active disease.

This chain uses TRBV30 with TRBJ1-1; 7 bases are shared with TRBD1. This CDR3 spans 15 amino acids. CDR1 GTSNPN and CDR2 SVGIG come from the germline V gene (reference sequence). Losses at the gene ends were 3 bases for V and 5 bases for J; bases not matched to a gene: 12. For the CDR3, the DNA is TGTGCCTGGAGATCGAACAGGGGTAGGTGGACTGAAGCTTTCTTT. Its translation: CAWRSNRGRWTEAFF.

This chain joins TRBV4-1 and TRBJ2-7, with unresolved D. The V gene's germline CDR1 is MGHRA and CDR2 YSYEKL. V lost 3 bases and J 6 bases, leaving 15 bases between the germline ends. The CDR3 runs to 14 residues. This chain's CDR3 is CASSQEPRIGEQYF. DNA for the CDR3: TGCGCCAGCAGCCAGGAACCTAGGATCGGCGAGCAGTACTTC.

The V call is TRBV15, the J call TRBJ2-7; 9 bases are a match to TRBD2. The CDR3 extends over 15 amino acids. Germline trimming cut 1 base from V and 4 bases from J; bases unmatched to any gene: 5. CDR1 and CDR2 (germline): LNHNV, YYDKDF (reference sequence). CDR3 nucleotides: TGTGCCACCAGCAGAGTAGGCGGGAGGGATTACGAGCAGTACTTC. This gives the protein CATSRVGGRDYEQYF.

This chain uses TRBV6-1 with TRBJ1-3; a weak D match, TRBD1 (5 bases). Germline CDR1 is MNHNS and CDR2 is SASEGT. The CDR3 contains 15 residues. V gave up 2 bases and J gave up 2 bases, with 10 bases separating them. CDR3 sequence reads: CASSEIGGAGNTIYF. The CDR3 nucleotides read TGTGCCAGCAGTGAAATTGGGGGGGCTGGAAACACCATATATTTT.

The V call is TRBV5-4, the J call TRBJ2-5; TRBD2 agrees at 7 bases. Trimming removed 0 bases from V and 5 bases from J; junction bases left unmatched: 4. Germline lookup yields CDR1 SGHNT and CDR2 YYREEE (reference sequence). CDR3 size: 14 residues. This chain's CDR3 is CASSLVGGRETQYF. DNA of the CDR3: TGTGCCAGCAGCTTGGTGGGAGGGAGGGAGACCCAGTACTTC.

The CDR3 is CASSVEAGDEKLFF. The DNA for the CDR3 is TGTGCCAGCAGCGTAGAGGCAGGGGATGAAAAACTGTTTTTT. The V call is TRBV9, the J call TRBJ1-4; the D gene is possibly TRBD1 (6 bases). V lost 0 bases and J 6 bases, leaving 9 bases between the germline ends. From germline, CDR1 is SGDLS and CDR2 YYNGEE. The CDR3 spans 14 residues.

The chain carries TRBV28 and TRBJ1-2; maybe TRBD1 (5 bases). Germline loops: CDR1 MDHEN, CDR2 SYDVKM. The CDR3 consists of 13 residues. The germline V and J ends were trimmed by 6 bases and 8 bases, with 16 bases remaining between them. CDR3 sequence reads: CASRRTRIMGYTF. In DNA, the CDR3 is TGTGCCAGCAGACGGACACGAATCATGGGCTACACCTTC.

This chain connects TRBV27 to TRBJ2-3, with D possibly TRBD2 on 6 matching bases. Germline CDR1 is MNHEY and CDR2 is SMNVEV (reference sequence). The CDR3 sequence is 17 residues long. V lost 2 bases and J lost 4, with 19 bases in between. The CDR3 bases are TGTGCCAGCAGTTTAAACGGGCGGAGGGCAAGGGCAGATACGCAGTATTTT. Amino acid sequence: CASSLNGRRARADTQYF.

The rearrangement links TRBV7-8 to TRBJ1-4; 10 bases align to TRBD1. V gave up 5 bases and J gave up 8 bases; unmatched junction bases: 11. The germline CDR1 and CDR2 sequences are SGHVS and FQNEAQ. CDR3 length: 16 amino acids. The CDR3 bases are TGTGCCAGCAGCCGATACATAGACAGGGGGCACGAAAAACTGTTTTTT. It specifies CASSRYIDRGHEKLFF.

The rearrangement joins TRBV10-3 to TRBJ2-2, with a possible D match to TRBD2 (6 bases). This CDR3 comprises 15 residues. V was pared by 8 bases and J by 2 bases, with 15 bases between. CDR1 and CDR2 from the germline V gene are ENHRY and SYGVKD. CDR3 sequence: CAIAPRDPNTGELFF. The CDR3 coding sequence is TGTGCCATCGCGCCGCGGGACCCTAACACCGGGGAGCTGTTTTTT.

This chain uses TRBV6-5 with TRBJ2-1; 9 positions match TRBD1. This CDR3 contains 15 residues. Germline values: CDR1 MNHEY, CDR2 SVGAGI. Trimming removed 7 bases from V and 4 bases from J; junction bases left unmatched: 8. The chain's CDR3 is CASTADRGIYNEQFF. CDR3 nucleotide sequence: TGTGCCAGCACCGCGGACAGGGGTATATACAATGAGCAGTTCTTC.

J is TRBJ1-2 and V is TRBV30, with 9 nucleotides matching TRBD1. With V trimmed by 2 bases and J by 7 bases, 8 bases remained unmatched. The germline CDR1 and CDR2 sequences are GTSNPN and SVGIG (reference sequence). This CDR3 comprises 14 residues. CDR3 sequence reads: CAWSFNHRGLGYTF. The CDR3 coding sequence is TGTGCCTGGAGTTTTAATCACAGGGGGCTTGGCTACACCTTC.

This clone occurred a few times. This chain uses TRBV20-1 with TRBJ2-1, with 7 bases aligning to TRBD1. The junction had 4 bases not matched to a gene; V was cut back by 7 bases and J by 7 bases. The germline gives CDR1 DFQATT, CDR2 SNEGSKA (reference sequence). This CDR3 spans 11 amino acids. Here the CDR3 DNA reads TGCAGTGTATCCAGGGGGAATGAGCAGTTCTTC. Protein sequence: CSVSRGNEQFF.

This clone has at least ten counts. This rearrangement joins TRBV19 to TRBJ1-2, with a weak D call TRBD1 (6 bases). V was trimmed by 4 bases and J by 3 bases, leaving 12 bases between them. CDR3 size: 14 residues. CDR1 is LNHDA and CDR2 is SQIVND in the germline V gene (reference sequence). The CDR3 DNA reads TGTGCCAGTAGTAGCCGACAGGACTACTATGGCTACACCTTC. Its translation is CASSSRQDYYGYTF.

The chain couples TRBV5-4 to TRBJ2-2; 8 bases align to TRBD2. V lost 3 bases to trimming and J lost 2 bases; unmatched junction nucleotides: 3. This CDR3 is built from 15 residues. Per the germline V gene, CDR1 is SGHNT and CDR2 is YYREEE (reference sequence). The chain's CDR3 is CASSSVAGNTGELFF. The CDR3 DNA reads as TGTGCCAGCAGCTCCGTAGCGGGAAACACCGGGGAGCTGTTTTTT.

CDR3 residues: CASSSSGGAGDTQYF. CDR3 nucleotide sequence: TGTGCCAGCAGTTCTAGCGGGGGGGCGGGCGATACGCAGTATTTT. The chain carries TRBV6-5 and TRBJ2-3, with TRBD2 identical over 12 bases. The V gene end was trimmed by 4 bases and the J gene end by 6 bases; junction bases not matched to a gene: 5. The V gene's germline CDR1 is MNHEY and CDR2 SVGAGI. The CDR3 has 15 amino acids.

The rearrangement uses TRBV5-1 and TRBJ2-5, with 11 positions matching TRBD2. The CDR3 length is 16 residues. The germline gives CDR1 SGHRS, CDR2 YFSETQ. Losses at the gene ends were 4 bases for V and 1 base for J; bases not matched to a gene: 6. The CDR3 nucleotides read TGCGCCAGCAGCCCAGGGACTAGCGGAACCCAAGAGACCCAGTACTTC. Translated: CASSPGTSGTQETQYF.

The J gene is TRBJ1-2, the V gene TRBV19, with TRBD1 as a possible D gene (6 bases). CDR1 is LNHDA and CDR2 is SQIVND in the germline V gene (reference sequence). The V end was cut by 3 bases, the J end by 8 bases, with 16 bases between. The CDR3 is made up of 14 amino acids. The chain's CDR3 is CASSMEAGDGGYTF. Here the CDR3 DNA reads TGTGCCAGTAGTATGGAGGCAGGGGATGGGGGCTACACCTTC. Combining the CDR3 with reference TRBV19 and TRBJ1-2 gives the whole variable domain DGGITQSPKYLFRKEGQNVTLSCEQNLNHDAMYWYRQDPGQGLRLIYYSQIVNDFQKGDIAEGYSVSREKKESFPLTVTSAQKNPTAFYLCASSMEAGDGGYTFGSGTRLTVV.

V is TRBV7-9 and J is TRBJ2-3; D not certain. The CDR3 is 14 amino acids. V lost 5 bases to trimming and J lost 1 base, with 10 bases between them. Germline values: CDR1 SEHNR, CDR2 FQNEAQ (reference sequence). The CDR3 DNA is TGTGCCAGCAGCGATGGAGAGGGCACAGATACGCAGTATTTT. Its protein product is CASSDGEGTDTQYF.

The J gene is TRBJ2-5, the V gene TRBV7-2; perhaps TRBD2 as D (5 bases). The CDR3 loop spans 11 amino acids. Germline V gene lookup returns CDR1 SGHTA and CDR2 FQGNSA. V lost 4 bases and J 5 bases, leaving 5 bases between the germline ends. DNA for the CDR3: TGTGCCAGCAGCTCGGGGGAGACCCAGTACTTC. Translating it yields CASSSGETQYF.

The rearrangement uses TRBV11-2 and TRBJ1-1; tentatively, D is TRBD1 (6 bases). Germline V lookup: CDR1 SGHAT, CDR2 FQNNGV. This CDR3 is built from 14 residues. V was trimmed by 6 bases and J by 6 bases, leaving 17 bases between them. CDR3 nucleotides: TGTGCCAGCAGGTCTCAGGGGAATAGGGCTGAAGCTTTCTTT. As protein: CASRSQGNRAEAFF.

The chain joins TRBV11-3 to TRBJ2-1, with 7 bases identical to TRBD2. V dropped 2 bases and J dropped 4; count of bases not matched to a gene: 5. The CDR3 extends over 15 amino acids. Germline CDR1 reads SGHNT; CDR2 reads YENEEA. CDR3 DNA: TGTGCCAGCAGCTTATATGGGGGGGGTTACAATGAGCAGTTCTTC. Translated: CASSLYGGGYNEQFF.

The CDR3 sequence: CASSLPLTGGNTEAFF. The CDR3 bases are TGCGCCAGCAGCTTGCCACTCACAGGGGGCAACACTGAAGCTTTCTTT. The V call is TRBV5-1, the J call TRBJ1-1, with 9 bases fitting TRBD1. The germline V gene has CDR1 SGHRS and CDR2 YFSETQ. There are 16 residues in the CDR3. V shed 1 base and J 2 bases; nucleotides not matched to a gene: 6.

V is TRBV28 and J is TRBJ2-3; 8 nucleotides align to TRBD2. The CDR3 runs to 14 residues. Germline V CDR1 and CDR2: MDHEN, SYDVKM. Trimming at V came to 6 bases and at J to 2 bases, leaving 4 bases not matched to a gene. Here the CDR3 reads CASRSGGPTDTQYF. CDR3 nucleotides: TGTGCCAGCAGGTCGGGAGGGCCCACAGATACGCAGTATTTT.

The rearrangement links TRBV18 to TRBJ2-3; 7 positions agree with TRBD1. CDR3 size: 16 residues. Germline V gene sequence: CDR1 KGHSH, CDR2 LQKENI. V trimming: 3 bases; J trimming: 2 bases; junction bases outside the gene matches: 8. Here the CDR3 DNA reads TGTGCCAGCTCACCGTTACCGAGGGGGCCCACAGATACGCAGTATTTT. Amino acids: CASSPLPRGPTDTQYF.

This chain links TRBV9 with TRBJ1-4; 8 positions agree with TRBD1. Trimming at V came to 0 bases and at J to 7 bases, leaving 5 bases not matched to a gene. Germline V gene sequence: CDR1 SGDLS, CDR2 YYNGEE. CDR3 length: 15 amino acids. CDR3 nucleotide sequence: TGTGCCAGCAGCGTAGGGGACAGGTTAGGTGAAAAACTGTTTTTT. Amino acids: CASSVGDRLGEKLFF.

The CDR3 sequence is CATSSPPGLAGYNEQFF. CDR3 DNA: TGTGCCACCAGCAGCCCCCCGGGACTAGCGGGGTACAATGAGCAGTTCTTC. This chain joins TRBV15 and TRBJ2-1; TRBD2 aligns across 13 bases. CDR1 and CDR2 (germline): LNHNV, YYDKDF (reference sequence). Trimming at V came to 3 bases and at J to 4 bases, leaving 6 bases not matched to a gene. The CDR3 runs 17 residues.

V is TRBV3-1 (or the pseudogene TRBV3-2) and J is TRBJ1-5; no definite D call. Between the trimmed V and J ends, which lost 0 bases and 5 bases, there was a span of 5 bases. Germline V gene sequence: CDR1 LGHDT, CDR2 YNNKEL (reference sequence). This CDR3 spans 13 amino acids. CDR3 DNA: TGTGCCAGCAGCCAAGATCTCCATCAGCCCCAGCATTTT. It translates to CASSQDLHQPQHF.